These 27 T cell receptor beta chains originate from one sample sequenced in a study of spatial heterogeneity in lung cancer. MiXCR was run by TCRdb on the 5' RACE reads, yielding one entry per CDR3 protein. The data show about 45,000 distinct CDR3 sequences, approximately 7% seen once. Described time point: sample taken at primary tumor resection. The specimen was PBMCs, collected at surgery. The source of these receptors is a female donor with early-stage non-small cell lung cancer.

This clonotype occurred many times. The chain employs TRBV27 and TRBJ1-5; no definite D call. V lost 4 bases and J lost 3, with 16 bases in between. The length of the CDR3 is 16 residues. Germline V CDR1 and CDR2: MNHEY, SMNVEV (reference sequence). The CDR3 DNA is TGTGCCAGCAGTTCCTCCCCACTGGGTTTCAATCAGCCCCAGCATTTT. Translated, it gives CASSSSPLGFNQPQHF.

In this sample, this clonotype turned up a few times. The CDR3 region is CASSQVWATSSSGNTIYF. Here the CDR3 DNA reads TGTGCCAGCAGCCAAGTTTGGGCGACATCTAGCTCTGGAAACACCATATATTTT. The chain has TRBV4-2 and TRBJ1-3; unclear D gene. There are 18 residues in the CDR3. The V end lost 1 base, the J end lost 0 bases, and 16 bases lay between the germline ends. CDR1 and CDR2 from the germline V gene are LGHNA and YNFKEQ.

The chain employs TRBV7-9 and TRBJ1-5, with D unresolved. Germline loops: CDR1 SEHNR, CDR2 FQNEAQ (reference sequence). V lost 5 bases and J lost 3, with 8 bases in between. The CDR3 is 13 amino acids. This CDR3 reads CASSPGNNQPQHF. The CDR3, as DNA: TGTGCCAGCAGCCCTGGGAACAATCAGCCCCAGCATTTT.

This clonotype was recorded at least ten times. The chain is built from TRBV10-3 and TRBJ2-5; no clear D. The germline V gene has CDR1 ENHRY and CDR2 SYGVKD. The CDR3 is made up of 13 amino acids. V was cut by 3 bases and J by 0 bases, with 5 bases left in between. The CDR3 region is CAISDSHQETQYF. Here the CDR3 DNA reads TGTGCCATCAGTGATTCCCACCAAGAGACCCAGTACTTC.

The chain has TRBV10-1 and TRBJ2-3; perhaps TRBD2 as D (5 bases). Germline CDR1 and CDR2: WNHNN and SYGVQD (reference sequence). V was cut by 4 bases and J by 8 bases, with 16 bases left in between. CDR3 length: 14 residues. The DNA for the CDR3 is TGCGCCAGCAGTGCCGGACTCCCGACCGGTACGCAGTATTTT. Translation: CASSAGLPTGTQYF.

This clonotype has at least ten counts. CDR3 DNA sequence: TGTGCCAGCAGTTTATGGCTAGCAATCTACGAGCAGTACTTC. It specifies CASSLWLAIYEQYF. The rearrangement joins TRBV28 to TRBJ2-7; a weak D match, TRBD2 (5 bases). Germline assignment: CDR1 MDHEN and CDR2 SYDVKM. The CDR3 consists of 14 residues. The V and J ends lost 0 bases and 3 bases respectively, with 9 bases between them.

This clonotype was recorded many times. The chain carries TRBV30 and TRBJ1-6; D is possibly TRBD1 (5 bases). From germline, CDR1 is GTSNPN and CDR2 SVGIG (reference sequence). This CDR3 has 14 residues. The ends were cut back, 2 bases at V and 7 bases at J, with 12 bases in the middle. CDR3 bases: TGTGCCTGGAGTTTTACAGGCAGAAATTCACCCCTCCACTTT. Translation gives CAWSFTGRNSPLHF.

At least ten counts were recorded for this clonotype. The rearrangement uses TRBV18 and TRBJ1-1; D remains unclear. V was pared by 4 bases and J by 1 base, with 10 bases between. Germline V gives CDR1 KGHSH, CDR2 LQKENI. The length of the CDR3 is 14 residues. The DNA for the CDR3 is TGTGCCAGCTCACGTCAGGCAGGGAACACTGAAGCTTTCTTT. Translating gives CASSRQAGNTEAFF.

This clonotype was recorded a few times. V gene TRBV12-5 combines with J gene TRBJ2-3; a possible D gene is TRBD2 (6 bases). Per the germline V gene, CDR1 is LGHNT and CDR2 is FRNRAP. Trimming took off 4 bases at V and 5 bases at J, with 16 bases between the two ends. This CDR3 comprises 15 residues. CDR3 in DNA: TGTGCTAGTGGTTGGGGACTTCCCCAAGGAGATACGCAGTATTTT. It yields the protein CASGWGLPQGDTQYF.

A few counts support this clonotype. The chain has TRBV6-1 and TRBJ1-6; 8 bases are a match to TRBD1. V was pared by 5 bases and J by 12 bases, with 15 bases of the junction left unmatched. Looked up from germline, CDR1 is MNHNS and CDR2 is SASEGT. This CDR3 region has 16 residues. The CDR3 is CASSTRDRPVGGPLHF. The CDR3 coding sequence is TGTGCCAGCAGTACCCGGGACAGGCCCGTGGGTGGACCCCTCCACTTT.

Turning to this clonotype: One base away lies a much larger clone, so this may be a sequencing read error. The chain is built from TRBV4-1 and TRBJ2-1; perhaps TRBD1 as D (6 bases). The CDR3 spans 14 residues. Trimming stripped 2 bases from V and 12 bases from J, with 17 bases between. Germline V gene data show CDR1 as MGHRA and CDR2 as YSYEKL. DNA for the CDR3: TGCGCCAGCAGCCAAATTGGACAGACCCTGGGGCAGTTCTTC. This codes for CASSQIGQTLGQFF.

This clonotype was observed a few times. The gene calls are TRBV3-1 and TRBJ1-5; TRBD1 is a possible D gene (6 bases). This CDR3 contains 14 residues. Germline CDR1 is LGHDT and CDR2 is YNNKEL (reference sequence). Trimming took 0 bases from V and 11 from J, leaving 14 bases between them. CDR3 sequence (DNA): TGTGCCAGCAGCCAAGATTCGTTTCAGGGGACCCAGCATTTT. This translates into CASSQDSFQGTQHF.

This clonotype was found many times. The V gene is TRBV4-1, the J gene TRBJ2-7; D is perhaps TRBD1 (5 bases). The CDR3 extends over 15 amino acids. CDR1 and CDR2 from the germline V gene are MGHRA and YSYEKL. Deletions cut 4 bases from V and 0 bases from J, with 13 bases between. Here the CDR3 reads CASSLRTSSSYEQYF. The CDR3 DNA is TGCGCCAGCAGCCTTCGGACAAGCAGCTCCTACGAGCAGTACTTC.

In this sample, this clonotype turned up many times. The chain's CDR3 is CSASGEVAGFTGELFF. The CDR3 bases are TGCAGTGCTAGTGGGGAAGTAGCGGGATTCACCGGGGAGCTGTTTTTT. The chain combines TRBV20-1 with TRBJ2-2, with 8 bases aligning to TRBD2. This CDR3 is built from 16 residues. V gave up 3 bases and J gave up 4 bases; unmatched junction bases: 10. Germline values: CDR1 DFQATT, CDR2 SNEGSKA (reference sequence).

This clonotype was detected many times. The chain links TRBV4-1 to TRBJ1-5; D unclear. Trimming pared 0 bases from V and 6 bases from J, leaving 15 bases between. The CDR3 covers 16 residues. Per germline, CDR1 MGHRA and CDR2 YSYEKL. The CDR3 spells CASSQDLARSGQPQHF. The CDR3 DNA reads TGCGCCAGCAGCCAAGATTTGGCTAGGAGCGGTCAGCCCCAGCATTTT.

This clonotype was found a few times. The chain joins TRBV5-1 to TRBJ1-1, with D possibly TRBD1 on 5 matching bases. The CDR3 sequence is 16 residues long. CDR1 and CDR2 from the germline V gene are SGHRS and YFSETQ. With 4 bases removed from V and 3 bases from J, the gap between germline ends came to 19 bases. The CDR3 DNA is TGCGCCAGCAGCCCTGGGGGGTCAGGTCCTTACACTGAAGCTTTCTTT. It codes for CASSPGGSGPYTEAFF.

Points on this clonotype: With a much larger clone just one base away, this may be a read error. The chain employs TRBV16 and TRBJ1-5; D is undetermined. Germline CDR1 is KGHSY and CDR2 is FQNENV. The CDR3 has 13 amino acids. The CDR3 spells CASNQRWDQPQHF. CDR3 DNA sequence: TGTGCCAGCAACCAACGATGGGATCAGCCCCAGCATTTT.

This clonotype was recorded many times. The V call is TRBV5-1, the J call TRBJ1-4, with TRBD1 identical over 10 bases. The J segment lost 8 bases and the V segment lost 4 bases, leaving 8 bases of the junction unmatched. Per germline, CDR1 SGHRS and CDR2 YFSETQ. This CDR3 is built from 15 residues. This CDR3 is CASSPDGTGEEKLFF. The CDR3 nucleotides are TGCGCCAGCAGCCCTGACGGGACAGGGGAGGAAAAACTGTTTTTT.

Many counts were recorded for this clonotype. This chain uses TRBV12-3 or TRBV12-4 with TRBJ1-4; D unresolved. CDR3 length: 14 residues. The V and J ends lost 9 bases and 8 bases respectively, with 19 bases between them. The CDR3 is CASSPRVLKEKLFF. As DNA, the CDR3 is TGTGCCAGTTCCCCTCGGGTCCTGAAGGAAAAACTGTTTTTT.

The rearrangement joins TRBV3-1 to TRBJ1-1; D not certain. The CDR3 covers 13 residues. The germline V gene encodes CDR1 LGHDT and CDR2 YNNKEL (reference sequence). Trimming left V 9 bases short and J 0 bases short, with 11 bases between. For the CDR3, the DNA is TGTGCCAGTTTCGGGGAAGTGAACACTGAAGCTTTCTTT. Protein sequence: CASFGEVNTEAFF.

The J gene is TRBJ1-6, the V gene TRBV3-1, with D tentatively TRBD1 (6 bases). Germline loops: CDR1 LGHDT, CDR2 YNNKEL (reference sequence). This CDR3 is built from 13 residues. The germline V and J ends were trimmed by 0 bases and 15 bases, with 12 bases remaining between them. In DNA form, the CDR3 reads TGTGCCAGCAGCCAAGATAGGGGGTTTCGCCTCCACTTT. This codes for CASSQDRGFRLHF.

This clonotype occurred a few times. This CDR3 is CASSYQTGGSEAFF. The CDR3 DNA reads TGTGCCAGCAGTTATCAAACAGGGGGCTCTGAAGCTTTCTTT. The chain recombines TRBV6-6 with TRBJ1-1; the match to TRBD1 covers 9 bases. The germline CDR1 and CDR2 sequences are MNHNY and SVGAGI (reference sequence). The CDR3 contains 14 residues. The junction had 5 bases not matched to a gene; V was cut back by 3 bases and J by 6 bases.

The rearrangement uses TRBV6-5 and TRBJ2-6; no clear D. CDR1 MNHEY and CDR2 SVGAGI come from the germline V gene. V lost 5 bases, J lost 0 bases, and 5 bases lay in between. The CDR3 length is 14 residues. CDR3 nucleotides: TGTGCCAGCAGTGTCCGCTCTGGGGCCAACGTCCTGACTTTC. It specifies CASSVRSGANVLTF.

The chain carries TRBV6-2 or TRBV6-3 and TRBJ2-5; the D gene is possibly TRBD2 (6 bases). CDR3 length: 14 amino acids. The germline gives CDR1 MNHEY, CDR2 SVGEGT. The V end lost 4 bases, the J end lost 6 bases, and 15 bases lay between the germline ends. CDR3 in DNA: TGTGCCAGCAGTTCAAGCGGGCAGTTAAAGACCCAGTACTTC. Protein sequence: CASSSSGQLKTQYF.

This clonotype was observed at least ten times. The CDR3 region has the DNA TGTGCCACCAGTGAGCCCCTAGCGGGGGGGTACACCGGGGAGCTGTTTTTT. This translates into CATSEPLAGGYTGELFF. V gene TRBV24-1 combines with J gene TRBJ2-2, with 12 bases lining up with TRBD2. The length of the CDR3 is 17 residues. Germline CDR1 KGHDR, CDR2 SFDVKD. Trimming took 4 bases from V and 3 from J; bases not matched to a gene: 5.

This clonotype was counted a few times. This CDR3 is CASSTRAFGGEAFF. The DNA for the CDR3 is TGTGCCAGCTCGACCCGGGCTTTTGGGGGTGAAGCTTTCTTT. The V gene is TRBV18, the J gene TRBJ1-1; the D gene is possibly TRBD1 (5 bases). Per the germline V gene, CDR1 is KGHSH and CDR2 is LQKENI. CDR3 length: 14 amino acids. Between the trimmed V and J ends, which lost 6 bases and 7 bases, there was a span of 18 bases.

This clonotype was recorded many times. The rearrangement links TRBV6-1 to TRBJ2-3, with D possibly TRBD2 on 5 matching bases. Germline V CDR1 and CDR2: MNHNS, SASEGT. The V end lost 6 bases, the J end lost 4 bases, and 11 bases lay between the germline ends. The CDR3 covers 13 residues. The CDR3 protein is CASRGLASDTQYF. In nucleotides, the CDR3 is TGTGCCAGCAGAGGATTAGCGTCAGATACGCAGTATTTT.